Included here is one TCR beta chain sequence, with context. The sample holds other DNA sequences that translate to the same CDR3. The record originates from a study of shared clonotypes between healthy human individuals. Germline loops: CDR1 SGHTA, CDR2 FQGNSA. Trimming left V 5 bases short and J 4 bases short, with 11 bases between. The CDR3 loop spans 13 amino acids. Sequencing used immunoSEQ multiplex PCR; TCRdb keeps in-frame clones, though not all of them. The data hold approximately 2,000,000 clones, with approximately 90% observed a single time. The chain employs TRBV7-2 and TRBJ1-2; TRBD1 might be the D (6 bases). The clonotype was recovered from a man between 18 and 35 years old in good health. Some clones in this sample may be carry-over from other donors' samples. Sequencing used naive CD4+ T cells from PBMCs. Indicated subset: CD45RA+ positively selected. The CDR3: CASSPDRFYGYTF. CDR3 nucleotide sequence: TGTGCCAGCAGCCCCGACAGGTTCTATGGCTACACCTTC.